Listed below are T cell receptor beta chains from one sample, sequenced in a study of blood T cells in healthy people across ages. TCRdb reprocessed the 5' RACE reads with MiXCR, giving one entry per CDR3 protein. The sample consists of hundreds of thousands of distinct CDR3 sequences, roughly three fifths of them appearing once. Sequencing was performed on blood. These receptors were taken from a middle-aged man in good health. CDR3s include the opening cysteine and the closing phenylalanine or tryptophan. The order of the fields is J gene, V gene, clone size, D gene, CDR3 DNA, CDR3 protein. A D gene is named only where the DNA matches it firmly. Clone size is shown for a subset of rows, as once, few, many or a class of expanded clone.

j_gene: TRBJ2-5; v_gene: TRBV9; abundance: -; d_gene: TRBD2; CDR3nt: TGTGCCAGCACCCCTGGGGGGAGGGCCGTGGAGACCCAGTACTTC; CDR3aa: CASTPGGRAVETQYF
j_gene: TRBJ2-3; v_gene: TRBV6-5; abundance: -; d_gene: -; CDR3nt: TGTGCCAGCAGACCGCGAGGCACAGATACGCAGTATTTT; CDR3aa: CASRPRGTDTQYF
j_gene: TRBJ2-1; v_gene: TRBV5-4; abundance: few; d_gene: TRBD2; CDR3nt: TGTGCCAGCAGCCCAGCTAGCGGGAGAGGATACAATGAGCAGTTCTTC; CDR3aa: CASSPASGRGYNEQFF
j_gene: TRBJ1-4; v_gene: TRBV4-3; abundance: -; d_gene: -; CDR3nt: TGCGCCAGCAGCCCTTGGTCAGGGGTTAATGAAAAACTGTTTTTT; CDR3aa: CASSPWSGVNEKLFF
j_gene: TRBJ2-7; v_gene: TRBV10-3; abundance: -; d_gene: TRBD1; CDR3nt: TGTGCCATCAGTGGACCGGGACAGGGTGTGAGTGAGCAGTACTTC; CDR3aa: CAISGPGQGVSEQYF
j_gene: TRBJ2-7; v_gene: TRBV7-9; abundance: -; d_gene: -; CDR3nt: TGTGCCAGCAGCTTACATGGAGGGATCGAGGAGCAGTACTTC; CDR3aa: CASSLHGGIEEQYF
j_gene: TRBJ2-7; v_gene: TRBV6-6; abundance: -; d_gene: TRBD2; CDR3nt: TGTGCCAGCAGTCGTAGCGGGGACCGCTCCTACGAGCAGTACTTC; CDR3aa: CASSRSGDRSYEQYF
j_gene: TRBJ1-6; v_gene: TRBV28; abundance: few; d_gene: -; CDR3nt: TGTGCCAGCAGAGGGGGAGTTCTCGGGAATTCACCCCTCCACTTT; CDR3aa: CASRGGVLGNSPLHF
j_gene: TRBJ2-5; v_gene: TRBV5-1; abundance: -; d_gene: -; CDR3nt: TGCGCCAGCAGCTTGACAGGGTTCATGGAGACCCAGTACTTC; CDR3aa: CASSLTGFMETQYF
j_gene: TRBJ2-7; v_gene: TRBV7-6; abundance: -; d_gene: TRBD1; CDR3nt: TGTGCCAGCAGCTTAAATTACAGGACAGGAGACCCCTACGAGCAGTACTTC; CDR3aa: CASSLNYRTGDPYEQYF
j_gene: TRBJ2-5; v_gene: TRBV5-5; abundance: few; d_gene: -; CDR3nt: TGTGCCAGCAGCCCTCTAAGTGGGTTTGAGACCCAGTACTTC; CDR3aa: CASSPLSGFETQYF
j_gene: TRBJ2-7; v_gene: TRBV7-9; abundance: -; d_gene: -; CDR3nt: TGTGCCAGCAGCTTCTCCTCAGGGGTCGGCGAGCAGTACTTC; CDR3aa: CASSFSSGVGEQYF
j_gene: TRBJ2-5; v_gene: TRBV7-8; abundance: few; d_gene: -; CDR3nt: TGTGCCAGTAGCTTTCCGCGGGACCGCGAGTACTTC; CDR3aa: CASSFPRDREYF
j_gene: TRBJ2-7; v_gene: TRBV6-4; abundance: -; d_gene: -; CDR3nt: TGTGCCAGCAGTGAAAGCCGGCGGGAGCAGTACTTC; CDR3aa: CASSESRREQYF
j_gene: TRBJ2-7; v_gene: TRBV4-3; abundance: -; d_gene: TRBD1; CDR3nt: TGCGCCAGCAGCCAAACCGGGACAGGAGCCCACGAGCAGTACTTC; CDR3aa: CASSQTGTGAHEQYF
j_gene: TRBJ2-3; v_gene: TRBV7-2; abundance: -; d_gene: TRBD2; CDR3nt: TGTACCAGCAGCTATCAGACTAGCGGGGGGTCGGATACGCAGTATTTT; CDR3aa: CTSSYQTSGGSDTQYF
j_gene: TRBJ2-2; v_gene: TRBV5-1; abundance: -; d_gene: -; CDR3nt: TGCGCCAGCAGCTTGACAGTTTTTGGTACGAACACCGGGGAGCTGTTTTTT; CDR3aa: CASSLTVFGTNTGELFF
j_gene: TRBJ1-2; v_gene: TRBV30; abundance: -; d_gene: TRBD1; CDR3nt: TGTGCCTGGCTAACGGGACAGGGAGGCGGCTACACCTTC; CDR3aa: CAWLTGQGGGYTF
j_gene: TRBJ2-2; v_gene: TRBV27; abundance: few; d_gene: TRBD2; CDR3nt: TGTGCCAGCAGTTTACCTAGCGGGGGGGACGCGGGGGAGCTGTTTTTT; CDR3aa: CASSLPSGGDAGELFF
j_gene: TRBJ1-1; v_gene: TRBV7-9; abundance: -; d_gene: -; CDR3nt: TGTGCCAGCAGCTTAGCCCAAACGGGCACTGAAGCTTTCTTT; CDR3aa: CASSLAQTGTEAFF
j_gene: TRBJ2-4; v_gene: TRBV11-2; abundance: -; d_gene: -; CDR3nt: TGTGCCAGCGCTATGGAAGAGGGAAACATTCAGTACTTC; CDR3aa: CASAMEEGNIQYF
j_gene: TRBJ1-2; v_gene: TRBV20-1; abundance: few; d_gene: TRBD1; CDR3nt: TGCAGTGCGACGGGACAGGGGGCAGGAGGCTACACCTTC; CDR3aa: CSATGQGAGGYTF
j_gene: TRBJ2-5; v_gene: TRBV12-3/TRBV12-4; abundance: -; d_gene: -; CDR3nt: TGTGCCAGCAGTTTAGCGGGGGGCCTAAAAGAGACCCAGTACTTC; CDR3aa: CASSLAGGLKETQYF
j_gene: TRBJ2-3; v_gene: TRBV7-6; abundance: -; d_gene: TRBD1; CDR3nt: TGTGCCAGCAGCGCCCCAGACAGGGACACAGATACGCAGTATTTT; CDR3aa: CASSAPDRDTDTQYF
j_gene: TRBJ2-1; v_gene: TRBV6-5; abundance: -; d_gene: -; CDR3nt: TGTGCCAGCAGTTCTGGGGGGCGCTTCGGTGAGCAGTTCTTC; CDR3aa: CASSSGGRFGEQFF
j_gene: TRBJ2-1; v_gene: TRBV20-1; abundance: -; d_gene: TRBD2; CDR3nt: TGCAGTGCCCCACCAGCGGGGCTGAATGAGCAGTTCTTC; CDR3aa: CSAPPAGLNEQFF
j_gene: TRBJ2-5; v_gene: TRBV20-1; abundance: -; d_gene: -; CDR3nt: TGCAGTGCTAGGACCGAGACCCAGTACTTC; CDR3aa: CSARTETQYF
j_gene: TRBJ2-3; v_gene: TRBV20-1; abundance: once; d_gene: -; CDR3nt: TGCAGTGCTAGAGCCCAAGCTGGCACAGATACGCAGTATTTT; CDR3aa: CSARAQAGTDTQYF
j_gene: TRBJ2-1; v_gene: TRBV12-3/TRBV12-4; abundance: -; d_gene: TRBD2; CDR3nt: TGTGCCAGCAGTTCCCTGACTAGCGGGGGCGAAAGCTCCTACGATGAGCAGTTCTTC; CDR3aa: CASSSLTSGGESSYDEQFF
j_gene: TRBJ2-5; v_gene: TRBV24-1; abundance: -; d_gene: -; CDR3nt: TGTGCCACCAGTGATTGGGTCGGCGAGACCCAGTACTTC; CDR3aa: CATSDWVGETQYF
j_gene: TRBJ1-5; v_gene: TRBV12-3/TRBV12-4; abundance: -; d_gene: -; CDR3nt: TGTGCCAGCAGTTTAGGACGGACGACCCAGCAGCCCCAGCATTTT; CDR3aa: CASSLGRTTQQPQHF
j_gene: TRBJ2-4; v_gene: TRBV5-8; abundance: once; d_gene: TRBD2; CDR3nt: TGTGCTAGCAGCTTGCTCGGGAGCGGGGTCCCCCAGCAGTACTTC; CDR3aa: CASSLLGSGVPQQYF
j_gene: TRBJ1-5; v_gene: TRBV5-1; abundance: -; d_gene: -; CDR3nt: TGCGCCAGCAGCTTACCGATATCCTATCAGCCCCAGCATTTT; CDR3aa: CASSLPISYQPQHF
j_gene: TRBJ1-2; v_gene: TRBV7-9; abundance: -; d_gene: TRBD1; CDR3nt: TGTGCCAGCAGCCAAGGGACAGCGACGCTTTATGGCTACACCTTC; CDR3aa: CASSQGTATLYGYTF
j_gene: TRBJ1-1; v_gene: TRBV20-1; abundance: -; d_gene: -; CDR3nt: TGCAGTGCTAGTGCGACAGGCCCTCGAGCTTTCTTT; CDR3aa: CSASATGPRAFF
j_gene: TRBJ2-1; v_gene: TRBV20-1; abundance: -; d_gene: -; CDR3nt: TGCAGTGTTCCGACTTACAGGGTAGGGAGTGAGCAGTTCTTC; CDR3aa: CSVPTYRVGSEQFF
j_gene: TRBJ1-2; v_gene: TRBV28; abundance: -; d_gene: -; CDR3nt: TGTGCCAGCAGTGTGAGTAGAGTTATCTATGGCTACACCTTC; CDR3aa: CASSVSRVIYGYTF